This T cell receptor beta chain was recovered during a study of T cell changes during pregnancy in multiple sclerosis. The data were produced by immunoSEQ multiplex PCR, yet TCRdb's version contains in-frame clones alone and is incomplete. The sample consists of some 110,000 clones, around 90% of them appearing once. The CDR3 spans 16 residues. CDR1 and CDR2 from the germline V gene are MNHNS and SASEGT. Trimming removed 3 bases at V and 4 bases at J, with 18 bases between. The V call is TRBV6-1, the J call TRBJ1-2; TRBD1 might be the D (6 bases). This clonotype was obtained from a female donor with multiple sclerosis, enrolled in a pregnancy study. This specimen was peripheral blood, taken in the third trimester of pregnancy. DNA of the CDR3: TGTGCCAGCAGTGACCCGAGGACAGCTGGAGGCTATGGCTACACCTTC. Translation: CASSDPRTAGGYGYTF.